This TCR beta chain appears in the sequencing data of a study of T cell responses to AZD1222 COVID-19 vaccine. Study overall: Pooling was applied to second doses at about 4 or about 12 weeks. Findings and limits, study-wide: Clonal diversity was possibly underestimated; the donors were predominantly white British and more often female.

The CDR3 spans 13 residues. Germline CDR1 reads KGHSH; CDR2 reads LQKENI. The V end was cut by 0 bases, the J end by 3 bases, with 6 bases between. Points on this clone: Its antigen is unidentified.

Sequenced by immunoSEQ multiplex PCR; TCRdb stores in-frame clones only, minus some. The data contain fewer than 200,000 clones, more than 90% of them seen just once; the ten biggest clones take up 1.6%. This sequence was found in an adult in good health. The sample in question was peripheral blood, obtained on day 0 of AZD1222 vaccination. The gene calls are TRBV18 and TRBJ2-7; D remains ambiguous. The CDR3 DNA follows: TGTGCCAGCTCACCACCGGACGGCTACGAGCAGTACTTC. As protein: CASSPPDGYEQYF.